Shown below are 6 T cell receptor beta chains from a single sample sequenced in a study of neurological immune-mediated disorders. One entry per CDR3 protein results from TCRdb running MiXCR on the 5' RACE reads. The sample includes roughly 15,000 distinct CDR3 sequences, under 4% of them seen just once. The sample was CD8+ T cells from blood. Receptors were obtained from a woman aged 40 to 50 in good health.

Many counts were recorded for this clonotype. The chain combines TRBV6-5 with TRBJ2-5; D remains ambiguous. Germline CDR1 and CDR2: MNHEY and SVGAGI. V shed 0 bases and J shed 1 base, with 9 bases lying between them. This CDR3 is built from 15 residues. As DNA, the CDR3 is TGTGCCAGCAGTTACTCGTCACAGTCCCAAGAGACCCAGTACTTC. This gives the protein CASSYSSQSQETQYF.

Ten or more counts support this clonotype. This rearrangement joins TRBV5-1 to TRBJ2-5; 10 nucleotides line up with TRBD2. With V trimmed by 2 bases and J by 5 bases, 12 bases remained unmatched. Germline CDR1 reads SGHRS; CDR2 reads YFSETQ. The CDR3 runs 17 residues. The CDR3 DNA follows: TGCGCCAGCAGCTTTATGGCTAGCGGGAGAGGTCCGGAGACCCAGTACTTC. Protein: CASSFMASGRGPETQYF.

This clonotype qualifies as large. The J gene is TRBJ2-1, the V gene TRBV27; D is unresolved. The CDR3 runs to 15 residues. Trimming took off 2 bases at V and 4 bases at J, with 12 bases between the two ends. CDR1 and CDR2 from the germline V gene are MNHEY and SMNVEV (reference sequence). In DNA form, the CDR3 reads TGTGCCAGCAGTTTAGGCTCGTCCAGTTACAATGAGCAGTTCTTC. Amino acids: CASSLGSSSYNEQFF.

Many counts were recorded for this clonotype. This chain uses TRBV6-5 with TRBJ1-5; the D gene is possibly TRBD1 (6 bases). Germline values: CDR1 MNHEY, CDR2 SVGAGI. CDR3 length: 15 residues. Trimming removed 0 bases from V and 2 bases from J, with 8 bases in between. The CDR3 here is CASSYSAGGNQPQHF. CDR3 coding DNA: TGTGCCAGCAGTTACTCTGCAGGGGGCAATCAGCCCCAGCATTTT.

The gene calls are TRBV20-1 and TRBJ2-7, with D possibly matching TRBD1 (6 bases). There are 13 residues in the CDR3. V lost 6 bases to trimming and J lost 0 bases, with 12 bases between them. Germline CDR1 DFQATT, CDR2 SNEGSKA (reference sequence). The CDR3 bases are TGCAGTGCGGGGGCCCGCAACTCCTACGAGCAGTACTTC. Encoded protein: CSAGARNSYEQYF.

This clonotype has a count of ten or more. For the CDR3, the DNA is TGTGCCAGCAGCCTTTCCGGGGTGAACACTGAAGCTTTCTTT. As protein: CASSLSGVNTEAFF. The rearrangement joins TRBV16 to TRBJ1-1; D gene uncertain. Trimming pared 4 bases from V and 0 bases from J, leaving 9 bases between. Germline CDR1 and CDR2: KGHSY and FQNENV. The CDR3 extends over 14 amino acids.